What follows are 21 T cell receptor beta chains derived from one specimen sequenced in a study of cytomegalovirus exposure and HLA in healthy donors. Researchers ran the PCR with 60 Vbeta and 13 Jbeta primers. Method: immunoSEQ multiplex PCR; TCRdb's copy keeps in-frame clones and lacks some. This sample has about 160,000 clones, with roughly four fifths found just once. Sample: PBMCs. These receptors were collected from a man aged 50-60 years in good health and CMV-seropositive.

In its sample, this clone was seen a few times. The chain uses TRBV2 and TRBJ2-3; 14 positions agree with TRBD2. The length of the CDR3 is 18 residues. CDR1 and CDR2 (germline): SNHLY, FYNNEI. V lost 2 bases and J lost 0; bases outside the gene matches: 4. In nucleotides, the CDR3 is TGTGCCAGCAGTGAAAGGACTAGCGGGGGGCCTAGCACAGATACGCAGTATTTT. Translating it yields CASSERTSGGPSTDTQYF.

The gene calls are TRBV5-1 and TRBJ1-3, with D possibly matching TRBD1 (6 bases). Trimming stripped 0 bases from V and 0 bases from J, with 10 bases between. This CDR3 comprises 16 residues. CDR1 SGHRS and CDR2 YFSETQ come from the germline V gene. CDR3 DNA sequence: TGCGCCAGCAGCTTGGGTTCAGGGGACTCTGGAAACACCATATATTTT. Translated: CASSLGSGDSGNTIYF.

This chain joins TRBV4-1 and TRBJ2-7; tentative D call: TRBD2 (5 bases). Trimming took 4 bases from V and 1 from J, leaving 20 bases between them. The germline V gene has CDR1 MGHRA and CDR2 YSYEKL. The CDR3 is made up of 17 amino acids. The CDR3: CASSLFPPVGSSYEQYF. CDR3 in DNA: TGCGCCAGCAGCCTATTCCCGCCCGTGGGGAGTTCCTACGAGCAGTACTTC.

The chain has TRBV15 and TRBJ2-5; possible D gene TRBD2, 5 bases. The CDR3 has 15 residues. Germline CDR1 and CDR2: LNHNV and YYDKDF (reference sequence). Trimming stripped 0 bases from V and 2 bases from J, with 10 bases between. DNA of the CDR3: TGTGCCACCAGCAGAGATTCGACGGGGCAAGAGACCCAGTACTTC. Translating it yields CATSRDSTGQETQYF.

This clone came up once. The chain is built from TRBV7-9 and TRBJ2-3; D is perhaps TRBD1 (5 bases). The CDR3 sequence is 14 residues long. Deletions cut 5 bases from V and 1 base from J, with 10 bases between. Per the germline V gene, CDR1 is SEHNR and CDR2 is FQNEAQ (reference sequence). The CDR3 protein is CASSTQTGTDTQYF. CDR3 nucleotides: TGTGCCAGCAGCACTCAGACAGGCACAGATACGCAGTATTTT.

The genes are TRBV7-9 and TRBJ1-2; TRBD1 is a possible D gene (5 bases). This CDR3 contains 14 residues. The germline CDR1 and CDR2 sequences are SEHNR and FQNEAQ (reference sequence). Trimming left V 5 bases short and J 0 bases short, with 10 bases between. This CDR3 reads CASSLQGSNYGYTF. CDR3 DNA: TGTGCCAGCAGCCTCCAGGGATCTAACTATGGCTACACCTTC.

V gene TRBV11-1 combines with J gene TRBJ2-3; possibly TRBD1 for D (6 bases). V lost 5 bases and J lost 4, with 19 bases in between. This CDR3 has 16 amino acids. CDR1 is SGHAT and CDR2 is FQDESV in the germline V gene (reference sequence). The CDR3 protein is CASSTPVQGLSDTQYF. CDR3 coding DNA: TGTGCCAGCAGCACCCCGGTACAGGGTTTATCAGATACGCAGTATTTT.

A single count supports this clone. The rearrangement joins TRBV19 to TRBJ2-2, with D unclear. CDR3 length: 14 amino acids. V was cut by 3 bases and J by 1 base, with 6 bases left in between. Germline CDR1 is LNHDA and CDR2 is SQIVND (reference sequence). CDR3 amino acids: CASSISQNTGELFF. In DNA form, the CDR3 reads TGTGCCAGTAGTATTTCACAGAACACCGGGGAGCTGTTTTTT.

This clone was counted between two and nine times. The gene calls are TRBV7-2 and TRBJ1-1; D gene unclear. The CDR3 has 14 residues. Trimming pared 1 base from V and 1 base from J, leaving 7 bases between. Germline V lookup: CDR1 SGHTA, CDR2 FQGNSA. The DNA for the CDR3 is TGTGCCAGCAGCTTAGGTCCCGGGAACACTGAAGCTTTCTTT. Its protein product is CASSLGPGNTEAFF.

This rearrangement joins TRBV6-6 to TRBJ1-3; D call uncertain. With 8 bases removed from V and 6 bases from J, the gap between germline ends came to 14 bases. The CDR3 covers 13 residues. Germline V lookup: CDR1 MNHNY, CDR2 SVGAGI (reference sequence). The CDR3 loop reads CASLTPWANTIYF. CDR3 nucleotides: TGTGCCAGCTTAACTCCTTGGGCAAACACCATATATTTT.

The J gene is TRBJ2-3, the V gene TRBV28; D is ambiguous. Trimming stripped 5 bases from V and 2 bases from J, with 5 bases between. The CDR3 is 12 amino acids. The germline V gene encodes CDR1 MDHEN and CDR2 SYDVKM. In nucleotides, the CDR3 is TGTGCCAGCAGTCAATTCACAGATACGCAGTATTTT. Translated: CASSQFTDTQYF.

This clone came up a few times. The chain joins TRBV5-1 to TRBJ2-7; a weak D match, TRBD1 (5 bases). With 0 bases removed from V and 1 base from J, the gap between germline ends came to 8 bases. The CDR3 loop spans 14 amino acids. The germline CDR1 and CDR2 sequences are SGHRS and YFSETQ. The CDR3 region has the DNA TGCGCCAGCAGCTTGGAAGACAGATCCTACGAGCAGTACTTC. This codes for CASSLEDRSYEQYF.

The gene calls are TRBV29-1 and TRBJ2-2; weak D call: TRBD1 (6 bases). Germline CDR1 reads SQVTM; CDR2 reads ANQGSEA. V gave up 6 bases and J gave up 5 bases, with 16 bases separating them. The CDR3 contains 14 residues. This CDR3 reads CSVMETGQTGELFF. The CDR3 DNA reads TGCAGCGTGATGGAGACAGGCCAAACCGGGGAGCTGTTTTTT.

The chain uses TRBV11-2 and TRBJ2-7; tentative D call: TRBD2 (6 bases). CDR1 is SGHAT, CDR2 FQNNGV, per germline. This CDR3 has 14 residues. Trimming shortened V by 4 bases and J by 2 bases, and 12 bases separated the two germline ends. The CDR3 loop reads CASSSLWGAYEQYF. CDR3 nucleotide sequence: TGTGCCAGCAGCTCGTTGTGGGGGGCCTACGAGCAGTACTTC.

The chain combines TRBV29-1 with TRBJ2-2, with TRBD1 matching over 7 bases. CDR3 length: 14 amino acids. V lost 4 bases, J lost 2 bases, and 4 bases stayed unmatched. Germline lookup yields CDR1 SQVTM and CDR2 ANQGSEA. As DNA, the CDR3 is TGCAGCGTTGCGGGACAGACAAACACCGGGGAGCTGTTTTTT. Its translation is CSVAGQTNTGELFF.

CDR3 in DNA: TGTGCCAGCAGTTTAGGGCAGGGGGTTTATTGGACCCAGTACTTC. As protein: CASSLGQGVYWTQYF. V usage is TRBV28 and J usage is TRBJ2-5; 7 bases agree with TRBD1. Germline CDR1 reads MDHEN; CDR2 reads SYDVKM. V lost 2 bases, J lost 7 bases, and 10 bases stayed unmatched. This CDR3 comprises 15 residues.

This clone was counted only a few times. The chain links TRBV7-2 to TRBJ2-7; a weak D match, TRBD1 (5 bases). Trimming shortened V by 7 bases and J by 2 bases, and 15 bases separated the two germline ends. Germline lookup yields CDR1 SGHTA and CDR2 FQGNSA. The CDR3 runs to 14 residues. CDR3 region: CASTLPWGAYEQYF. CDR3 bases: TGTGCCAGCACCCTCCCGTGGGGCGCCTACGAGCAGTACTTC.

The chain has TRBV7-2 and TRBJ2-5; D unresolved. Trimming left V 5 bases short and J 6 bases short, with 13 bases between. This CDR3 has 13 amino acids. The germline V gene has CDR1 SGHTA and CDR2 FQGNSA. CDR3 nucleotide sequence: TGTGCCAGCAGCCTACCAACTGCTAAGACCCAGTACTTC. This translates into CASSLPTAKTQYF.

This clone was found once. The rearrangement joins TRBV11-2 to TRBJ1-6, with D possibly matching TRBD1 (5 bases). The CDR3 runs to 16 residues. In germline, CDR1 is SGHAT, CDR2 FQNNGV. V dropped 0 bases and J dropped 9 bases, with 15 bases sitting between them. The CDR3 reads CASSLDFGARGSPLHF. CDR3 in DNA: TGTGCCAGCAGCTTAGATTTTGGGGCTCGTGGTTCACCCCTCCACTTT.

This rearrangement joins TRBV5-1 to TRBJ1-1; D may be TRBD1 (5 bases). Germline V gene sequence: CDR1 SGHRS, CDR2 YFSETQ. This CDR3 has 14 amino acids. V gave up 0 bases and J gave up 1 base, with 7 bases separating them. CDR3 coding DNA: TGCGCCAGCAGCTTGGCAGGGCAGAACACTGAAGCTTTCTTT. Encoded protein: CASSLAGQNTEAFF.

The count of this clone is one. The CDR3 region has the DNA TGTGCCAGCAGCAGGGGAAGCTATAGCAATCAGCCCCAGCATTTT. It yields the protein CASSRGSYSNQPQHF. The rearrangement uses TRBV6-6 and TRBJ1-5, with a possible D match to TRBD1 (6 bases). The length of the CDR3 is 15 residues. V lost 6 bases to trimming and J lost 0 bases, with 12 bases between them. Germline values: CDR1 MNHNY, CDR2 SVGAGI (reference sequence).